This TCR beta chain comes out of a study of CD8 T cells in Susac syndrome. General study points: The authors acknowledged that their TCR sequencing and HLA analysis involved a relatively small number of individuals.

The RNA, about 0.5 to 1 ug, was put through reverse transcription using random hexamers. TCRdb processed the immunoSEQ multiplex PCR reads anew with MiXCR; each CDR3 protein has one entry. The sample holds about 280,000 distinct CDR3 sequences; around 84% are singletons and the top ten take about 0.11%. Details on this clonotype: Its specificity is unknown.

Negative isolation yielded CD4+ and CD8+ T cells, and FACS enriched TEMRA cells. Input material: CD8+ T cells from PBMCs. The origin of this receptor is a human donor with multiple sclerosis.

CDR3 residues: CASSHGTGTRGANVLTF. CDR3 nucleotide sequence: TGTGCCAGCAGCCACGGGACAGGGACGCGCGGGGCCAACGTCCTGACTTTC. V usage is TRBV3-1 and J usage is TRBJ2-6; 9 nucleotides line up with TRBD1. V shed 3 bases, J shed 4 bases, and the junction held 7 bases outside the gene matches. Per the germline V gene, CDR1 is LGHDT and CDR2 is YNNKEL (reference sequence). This CDR3 is 17 amino acids long.